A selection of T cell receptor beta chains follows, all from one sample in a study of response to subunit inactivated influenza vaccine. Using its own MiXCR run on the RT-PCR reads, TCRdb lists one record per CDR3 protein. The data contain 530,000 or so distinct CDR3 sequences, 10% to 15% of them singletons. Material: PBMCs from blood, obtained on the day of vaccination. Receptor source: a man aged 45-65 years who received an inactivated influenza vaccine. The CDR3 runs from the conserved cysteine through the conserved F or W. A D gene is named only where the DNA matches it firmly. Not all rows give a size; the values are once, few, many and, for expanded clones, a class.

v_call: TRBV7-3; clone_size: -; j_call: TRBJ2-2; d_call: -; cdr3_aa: CASSPNRVHTNTGELFF; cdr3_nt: TGTGCCAGCAGCCCGAATAGGGTTCATACGAACACCGGGGAGCTGTTTTTT
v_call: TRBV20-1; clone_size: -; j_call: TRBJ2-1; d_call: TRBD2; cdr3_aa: CSASRLAGAREQFF; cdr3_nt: TGCAGTGCTAGTAGGCTAGCGGGAGCCCGTGAGCAGTTCTTC
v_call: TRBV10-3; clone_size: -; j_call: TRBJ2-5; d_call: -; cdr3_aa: CAISDLKGWRETQYF; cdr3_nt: TGTGCCATCAGTGATCTCAAGGGATGGCGAGAGACCCAGTACTTC
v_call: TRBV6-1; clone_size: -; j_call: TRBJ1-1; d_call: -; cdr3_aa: CASRTTRSGTEAFF; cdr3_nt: TGTGCCAGCAGAACCACAAGGAGTGGCACTGAAGCTTTCTTT
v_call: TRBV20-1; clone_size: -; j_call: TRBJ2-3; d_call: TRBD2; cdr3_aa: CSARGREGNTDTQYF; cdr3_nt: TGCAGTGCTAGAGGGAGGGAGGGAAACACAGATACGCAGTATTTT
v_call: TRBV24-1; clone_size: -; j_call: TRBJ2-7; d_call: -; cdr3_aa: CATNDQGPYEQYF; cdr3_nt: TGTGCCACCAATGACCAGGGTCCCTACGAGCAGTACTTC
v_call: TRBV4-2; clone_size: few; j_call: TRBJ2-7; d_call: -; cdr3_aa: CASSQAPQGGDPQYF; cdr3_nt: TGTGCCAGCAGCCAAGCCCCTCAGGGGGGAGATCCGCAGTACTTC
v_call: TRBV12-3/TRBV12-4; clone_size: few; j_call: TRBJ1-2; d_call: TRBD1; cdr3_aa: CASSLRGPGGYTF; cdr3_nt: TGTGCCAGCAGTCTCAGGGGGCCCGGTGGCTACACCTTC
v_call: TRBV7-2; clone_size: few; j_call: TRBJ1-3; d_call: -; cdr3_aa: CASSLEVRISGNTIYF; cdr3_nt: TGTGCCAGCAGCTTAGAAGTGAGGATCTCTGGAAACACCATATATTTT
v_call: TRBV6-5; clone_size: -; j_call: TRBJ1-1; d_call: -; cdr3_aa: CASSYGGMNTEAFF; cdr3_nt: TGTGCCAGCAGTTATGGGGGGATGAACACTGAAGCTTTCTTT
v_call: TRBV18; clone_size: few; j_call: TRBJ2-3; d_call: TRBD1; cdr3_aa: CASGTGDGDTQYF; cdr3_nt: TGTGCCAGCGGGACAGGGGATGGAGATACGCAGTATTTT
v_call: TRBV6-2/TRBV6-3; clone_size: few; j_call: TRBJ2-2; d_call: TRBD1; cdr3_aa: CATLRQGNTGELFF; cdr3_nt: TGTGCCACCCTACGACAGGGTAACACCGGGGAGCTGTTTTTT
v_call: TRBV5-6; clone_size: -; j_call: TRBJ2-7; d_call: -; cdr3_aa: CASSLALMEIYEQYF; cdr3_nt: TGTGCCAGCAGCTTGGCTCTAATGGAGATCTACGAGCAGTACTTC
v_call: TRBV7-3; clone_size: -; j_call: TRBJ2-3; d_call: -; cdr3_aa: CASSSGLYTDTQYF; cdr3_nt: TGTGCCAGCAGCTCCGGACTGTACACAGATACGCAGTATTTT
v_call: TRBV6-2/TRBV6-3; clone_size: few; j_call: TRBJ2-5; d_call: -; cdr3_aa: CASSYGAPVTLQETQYF; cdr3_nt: TGTGCCAGCAGTTACGGGGCTCCGGTTACCTTACAAGAGACCCAGTACTTC
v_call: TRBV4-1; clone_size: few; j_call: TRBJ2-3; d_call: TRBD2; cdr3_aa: CASSQDTPLTSGVSTDTQYF; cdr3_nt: TGCGCCAGCAGCCAAGATACCCCCCTAACTAGCGGGGTCAGCACAGATACGCAGTATTTT
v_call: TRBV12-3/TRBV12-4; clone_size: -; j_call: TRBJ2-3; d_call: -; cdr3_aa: CASSWSGWGDTQYF; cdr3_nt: TGTGCCAGCAGCTGGAGCGGGTGGGGAGATACGCAGTATTTT
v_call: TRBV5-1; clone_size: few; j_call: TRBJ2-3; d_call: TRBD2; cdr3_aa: CASSLRTAGEPDTQYF; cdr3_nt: TGCGCCAGCAGCTTGAGAACAGCGGGAGAGCCAGATACGCAGTATTTT